This T cell receptor beta chain was sequenced during a study of glioma-infiltrating T cells. Overall study results and limits: Gliomas, especially low-grade, showed above-expected tissue-blood divergence; non-neoplastic patients showed below.

The iRepertoire nested amplicon-rescue multiplex PCR amplified TCR alpha and beta CDR3s from RNA. For one-step reverse transcription and amplification, about 90-450 ng of tissue mRNA or PBMC total RNA was used. TCRdb passed the multiplex PCR reads through MiXCR, listing each CDR3 protein once. The table records some 90,000 distinct CDR3 sequences, around 40% of them present only once. As to this clonotype: As yet, its antigen is unknown.

V lost 1 base to trimming and J lost 5 bases; unmatched junction nucleotides: 5. The CDR3 loop spans 15 amino acids. The germline V gene has CDR1 MNHEY and CDR2 SMNVEV (reference sequence). The chain uses TRBV27 and TRBJ2-7, with 10 bases lining up with TRBD2. This receptor was taken from a human donor with low-grade glioma or glioblastoma, undergoing nonglioma brain surgery, or in good health (not recorded which). Material: glioma tissue, nonneoplastic brain tissue, or PBMCs (not recorded which). The CDR3 region is CASSLLASGSHEQYF. The CDR3 region has the DNA TGTGCCAGCAGTTTATTGGCTAGCGGGAGCCACGAGCAGTACTTC.